One sample yielded the 19 T cell receptor beta chains listed below, sequenced in a study of cytomegalovirus exposure and HLA in healthy donors. The PCR used 60 Vbeta and 13 Jbeta primers. Profiled with immunoSEQ multiplex PCR; TCRdb holds only in-frame clones, not every one. In the table there are approximately 110,000 clones, roughly 73% of which are singletons. Sequenced: PBMCs. These TCRs come from a man aged 55 to 70 in good health and CMV-seropositive.

The chain recombines TRBV19 with TRBJ1-5, with D possibly TRBD1 on 6 matching bases. The CDR3 is 13 amino acids. Germline CDR1 reads LNHDA; CDR2 reads SQIVND (reference sequence). The V gene lost 6 bases and the J gene lost 5 bases, with 11 bases spanning the gap. In DNA form, the CDR3 reads TGTGCCAGTAGGCGACAGGTCGATCAGCCCCAGCATTTT. This codes for CASRRQVDQPQHF.

This sequence joins TRBV2 and TRBJ2-4; weak D call: TRBD2 (6 bases). The CDR3 consists of 13 residues. Per the germline V gene, CDR1 is SNHLY and CDR2 is FYNNEI. V was trimmed by 6 bases and J by 8 bases, leaving 14 bases between them. The CDR3 reads CASRGEVGHIQYF. CDR3 in DNA: TGTGCCAGCAGGGGGGAGGTGGGCCACATTCAGTACTTC.

V and J are TRBV2 and TRBJ2-3; TRBD2 agrees at 7 bases. The CDR3 totals 15 residues. J lost 5 bases, V lost 6 bases, and 11 bases had no gene match. Germline values: CDR1 SNHLY, CDR2 FYNNEI. The CDR3 nucleotides are TGTGCCAGCAGGAAACTAGCGCAGGAGAGAGATACGCAGTATTTT. This translates into CASRKLAQERDTQYF.

Remarks on this clone: The junction departs from germline at one end; a sequencing error may be responsible. The chain has TRBV30 and TRBJ1-2, with 8 bases identical to TRBD1. The CDR3 extends over 13 amino acids. The germline V gene has CDR1 GTSNPN and CDR2 SVGIG (reference sequence). This CDR3 is CAWSPRTGSGYPF. The CDR3 nucleotides are TGTGCCTGGAGTCCTCGGACAGGGAGTGGCTACCCCTTC. Looking up the rest from reference TRBV30 and TRBJ1-2 gives the full variable domain: SQTIHQWPATLVQPVGSPLSLECTVEGTSNPNLYWYRQAAGRGLQLLFYSVGIGQISSEVPQNLSASRPQDRQFILSSKKLLLSDSGFYLCAWSPRTGSGYPFGSGTRLTVV.

The chain couples TRBV20-1 to TRBJ1-2; no firm D call. The V gene lost 6 bases and the J gene lost 3 bases, with 8 bases spanning the gap. The CDR3 sequence is 11 residues long. Germline CDR1 is DFQATT and CDR2 is SNEGSKA (reference sequence). Here the CDR3 DNA reads TGCAGTGCCTATCACGACTATGGCTACACCTTC. It codes for CSAYHDYGYTF.

The chain's CDR3 is CASSPMSPIRSDTQYF. The CDR3 bases are TGTGCCAGCTCACCAATGAGCCCCATCAGGTCAGATACGCAGTATTTT. The V gene is TRBV18, the J gene TRBJ2-3, with D hard to call. Per the germline V gene, CDR1 is KGHSH and CDR2 is LQKENI. CDR3 length: 16 residues. V was shortened by 2 bases and J by 4 bases, with 16 bases between the two germline ends.

Only a few counts were recorded for this clone. The chain combines TRBV30 with TRBJ1-4; weak D call: TRBD1 (6 bases). Germline V gene data show CDR1 as GTSNPN and CDR2 as SVGIG (reference sequence). The CDR3 totals 14 residues. V lost 3 bases, J lost 6 bases, and 14 bases lay in between. CDR3 loop: CAWSAGTFDEKLFF. CDR3 DNA sequence: TGTGCCTGGAGCGCCGGGACATTCGATGAAAAACTGTTTTTT.

The table lists this clone with a few counts. This rearrangement joins TRBV7-8 to TRBJ2-4; TRBD1 matches 8 bases. J lost 13 bases, V lost 1 base, and 6 bases had no gene match. The CDR3 covers 13 residues. The germline gives CDR1 SGHVS, CDR2 FQNEAQ. CDR3 region: CASSLVLRGLQYF. CDR3 nucleotide sequence: TGTGCCAGCAGCTTAGTCCTCAGGGGGCTCCAGTACTTC. The full variable domain, its missing parts supplied by reference TRBV7-8 and TRBJ2-4, is GAGVSQSPRYKVAKRGQDVALRCDPISGHVSLFWYQQALGQGPEFLTYFQNEAQLDKSGLPSDRFFAERPEGSVSTLKIQRTQQEDSAVYLCASSLVLRGLQYFGAGTRLSVL.

A note on this clone: A junction boundary mismatches the germline segment, possibly from a read error. The rearrangement links TRBV7-7 to TRBJ2-7; 7 bases are shared with TRBD1. With the DNA end fitting TRBJ2-5 better, the J assignment may be wrong. Germline-derived CDR1 and CDR2 are SSHAT and FNYEAQ (reference sequence). The length of the CDR3 is 14 residues. The CDR3 sequence: CASSAVTGRETQYF. CDR3 DNA sequence: TGTGCTAGCAGCGCCGTGACAGGGAGAGAGACCCAGTACTTC.

The rearrangement links TRBV5-1 to TRBJ2-5, with 8 bases lining up with TRBD1. The closer fit of TRBJ2-7 to the DNA end suggests the J call may be wrong. From germline, CDR1 is SGHRS and CDR2 YFSETQ. The CDR3 runs to 15 residues. This chain's CDR3 is CASSLSGGATHEQYF. In DNA form, the CDR3 reads TGCGCCAGCAGCTTATCAGGGGGCGCAACCCACGAGCAGTACTTC.

V gene TRBV28 combines with J gene TRBJ1-3, with D tentatively TRBD1 (5 bases). The CDR3 is made up of 14 amino acids. Trimming took off 4 bases at V and 4 bases at J, with 11 bases between the two ends. Germline CDR1 is MDHEN and CDR2 is SYDVKM. Here the CDR3 DNA reads TGTGCCAGCAGTTCCCCAGGGTCCGGAAACACCATATATTTT. Its translation is CASSSPGSGNTIYF.

This rearrangement joins TRBV5-1 to TRBJ2-5; D is undetermined. CDR3 length equals 14 residues. CDR1 SGHRS and CDR2 YFSETQ come from the germline V gene. V dropped 3 bases and J dropped 2 bases, with 11 bases sitting between them. The chain's CDR3 is CASSSFSEQETQYF. For the CDR3, the DNA is TGCGCCAGCAGCTCGTTCAGTGAACAAGAGACCCAGTACTTC.

This clone is a singleton in its sample. The J gene is TRBJ1-1, the V gene TRBV11-2; tentatively, D is TRBD1 (5 bases). Deletions cut 1 base from V and 11 bases from J, with 14 bases between. This CDR3 is 13 amino acids long. Germline values: CDR1 SGHAT, CDR2 FQNNGV. For the CDR3, the DNA is TGTGCCAGCAGCTTAGCCAGGGAAGGTGTCGCTTTCTTT. Its protein is CASSLAREGVAFF.

The chain is built from TRBV7-9 and TRBJ2-3; TRBD1 aligns across 10 bases. The V segment lost 5 bases and the J segment 4 bases; nucleotides outside the gene matches: 6. CDR1 and CDR2 (germline): SEHNR, FQNEAQ (reference sequence). The CDR3 is made up of 15 amino acids. The chain's CDR3 is CASSHPGQGSDTQYF. CDR3 nucleotide sequence: TGTGCCAGCAGCCACCCGGGACAGGGGTCAGATACGCAGTATTTT.

The chain uses TRBV10-3 and TRBJ1-1, with D possibly matching TRBD1 (5 bases). V lost 10 bases, J lost 1 base, and 7 bases lay in between. Germline values: CDR1 ENHRY, CDR2 SYGVKD. The CDR3 has 11 residues. CDR3 amino acids: CATTGNTEAFF. The DNA of the CDR3 is TGTGCCACCACAGGGAACACTGAAGCTTTCTTT.

The chain couples TRBV5-1 to TRBJ2-3; 9 bases align to TRBD2. In germline, CDR1 is SGHRS, CDR2 YFSETQ. Losses at the gene ends were 0 bases for V and 3 bases for J; bases not matched to a gene: 5. This CDR3 has 16 residues. The CDR3 coding sequence is TGCGCCAGCAGCTTGGTAGTAGCGGGGGAGACAGATACGCAGTATTTT. Translation gives CASSLVVAGETDTQYF.

This clone was counted a few times. The V call is TRBV18, the J call TRBJ2-7, with TRBD1 matching 8 bases. This CDR3 spans 15 amino acids. With 4 bases clipped from V and 6 bases from J, the junction kept 11 bases outside the gene matches. Germline V gene lookup returns CDR1 KGHSH and CDR2 LQKENI. The chain's CDR3 is CASSQGTGQLGEQYF. CDR3 DNA sequence: TGTGCCAGCTCACAGGGGACAGGCCAGCTTGGCGAGCAGTACTTC.

The chain is built from TRBV18 and TRBJ2-3; D is ambiguous. Deletions cut 3 bases from V and 2 bases from J, with 6 bases between. The CDR3 runs 13 residues. Germline V gene sequence: CDR1 KGHSH, CDR2 LQKENI. CDR3 amino acids: CASSPAITDTQYF. CDR3 coding DNA: TGTGCCAGCTCACCCGCTATCACAGATACGCAGTATTTT. The full variable domain, completed using reference TRBV18 and TRBJ2-3, is NAGVMQNPRHLVRRRGQEARLRCSPMKGHSHVYWYRQLPEEGLKFMVYLQKENIIDESGMPKERFSAEFPKEGPSILRIQQVVRGDSAAYFCASSPAITDTQYFGPGTRLTVL.

The chain recombines TRBV28 with TRBJ1-6; 7 nucleotides match TRBD1. This CDR3 has 16 amino acids. V trimming: 10 bases; J trimming: 3 bases; junction bases outside the gene matches: 12. Germline V CDR1 and CDR2: MDHEN, SYDVKM. CDR3 amino acids: CANITPGQSYNSPLHF. In DNA, the CDR3 is TGTGCCAACATAACCCCGGGACAGAGCTATAATTCACCCCTCCACTTT.